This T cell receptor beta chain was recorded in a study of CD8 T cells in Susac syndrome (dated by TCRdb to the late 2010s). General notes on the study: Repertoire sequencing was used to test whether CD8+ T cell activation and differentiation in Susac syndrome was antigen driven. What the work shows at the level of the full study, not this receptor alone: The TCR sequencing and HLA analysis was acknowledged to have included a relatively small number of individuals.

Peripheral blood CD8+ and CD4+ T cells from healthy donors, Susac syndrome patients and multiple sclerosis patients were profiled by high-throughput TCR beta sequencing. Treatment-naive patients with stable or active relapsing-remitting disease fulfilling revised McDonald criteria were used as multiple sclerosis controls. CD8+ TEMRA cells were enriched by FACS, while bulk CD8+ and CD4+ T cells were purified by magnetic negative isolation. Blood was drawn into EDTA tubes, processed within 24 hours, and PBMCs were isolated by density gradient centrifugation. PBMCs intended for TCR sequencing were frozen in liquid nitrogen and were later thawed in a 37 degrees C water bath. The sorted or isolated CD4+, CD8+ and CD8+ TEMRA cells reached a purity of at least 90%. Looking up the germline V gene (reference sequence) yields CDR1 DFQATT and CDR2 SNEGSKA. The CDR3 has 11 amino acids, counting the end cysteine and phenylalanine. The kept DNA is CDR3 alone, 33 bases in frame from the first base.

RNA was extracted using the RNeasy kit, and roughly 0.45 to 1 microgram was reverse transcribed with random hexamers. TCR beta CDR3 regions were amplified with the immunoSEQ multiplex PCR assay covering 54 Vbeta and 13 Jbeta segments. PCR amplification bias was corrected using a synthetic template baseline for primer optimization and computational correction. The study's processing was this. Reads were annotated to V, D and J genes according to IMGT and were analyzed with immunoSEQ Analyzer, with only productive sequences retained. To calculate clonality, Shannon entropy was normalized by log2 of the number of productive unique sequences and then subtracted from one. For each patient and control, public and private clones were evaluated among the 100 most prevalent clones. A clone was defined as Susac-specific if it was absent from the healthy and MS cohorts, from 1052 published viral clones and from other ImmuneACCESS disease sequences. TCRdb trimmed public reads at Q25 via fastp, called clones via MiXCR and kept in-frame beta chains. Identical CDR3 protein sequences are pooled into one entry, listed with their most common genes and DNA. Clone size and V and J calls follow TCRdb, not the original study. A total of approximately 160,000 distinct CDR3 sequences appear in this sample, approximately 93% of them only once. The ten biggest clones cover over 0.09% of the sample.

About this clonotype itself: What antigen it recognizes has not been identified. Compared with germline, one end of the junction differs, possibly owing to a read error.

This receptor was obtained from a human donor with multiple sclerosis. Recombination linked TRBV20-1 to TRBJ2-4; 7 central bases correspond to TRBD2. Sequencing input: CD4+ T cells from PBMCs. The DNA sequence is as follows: TGCAGTGCCCGGTCGGGGGGATCCCGCTTCTTC. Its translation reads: CSARSGGSRFF.